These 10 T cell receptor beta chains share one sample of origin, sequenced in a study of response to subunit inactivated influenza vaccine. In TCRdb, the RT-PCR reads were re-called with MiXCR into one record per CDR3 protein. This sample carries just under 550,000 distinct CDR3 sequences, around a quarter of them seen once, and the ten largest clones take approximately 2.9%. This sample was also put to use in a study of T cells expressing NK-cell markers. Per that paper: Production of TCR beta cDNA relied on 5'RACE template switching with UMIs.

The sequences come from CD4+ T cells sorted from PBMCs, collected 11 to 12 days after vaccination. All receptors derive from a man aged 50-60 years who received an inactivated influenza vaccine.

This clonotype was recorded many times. CDR3 in amino acids: CASSPLAIDTDTQYF. The CDR3, as DNA: TGTGCCAGCAGCCCACTAGCGATAGACACAGATACGCAGTATTTT. This chain connects TRBV12-3 or TRBV12-4 to TRBJ2-3, with 7 positions matching TRBD2. The CDR3 loop spans 15 amino acids. V shed 6 bases, J shed 2 bases, and the junction held 8 bases outside the gene matches.

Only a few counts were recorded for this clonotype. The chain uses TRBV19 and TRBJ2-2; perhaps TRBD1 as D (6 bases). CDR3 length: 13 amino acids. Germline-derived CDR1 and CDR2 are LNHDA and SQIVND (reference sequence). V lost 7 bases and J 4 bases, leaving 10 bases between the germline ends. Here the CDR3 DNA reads TGTGCCAGTAAAGTAGGGGGCACCGGGGAGCTGTTTTTT. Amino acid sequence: CASKVGGTGELFF.

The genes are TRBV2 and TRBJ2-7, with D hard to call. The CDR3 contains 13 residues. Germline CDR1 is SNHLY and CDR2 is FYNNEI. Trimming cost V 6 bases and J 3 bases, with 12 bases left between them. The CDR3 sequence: CASRGGPNYEQYF. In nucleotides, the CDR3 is TGTGCCAGCAGAGGCGGACCGAACTACGAGCAGTACTTC.

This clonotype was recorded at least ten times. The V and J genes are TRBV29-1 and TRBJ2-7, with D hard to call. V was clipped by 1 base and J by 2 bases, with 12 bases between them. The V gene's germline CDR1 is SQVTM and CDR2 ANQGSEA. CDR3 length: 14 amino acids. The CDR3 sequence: CSVEVVDATYEQYF. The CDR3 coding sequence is TGCAGCGTTGAAGTCGTGGACGCTACCTACGAGCAGTACTTC.

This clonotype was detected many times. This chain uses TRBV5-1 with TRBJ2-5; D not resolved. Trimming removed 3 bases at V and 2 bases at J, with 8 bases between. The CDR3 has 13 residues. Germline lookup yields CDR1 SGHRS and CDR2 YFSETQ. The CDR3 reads CASSSGSQETQYF. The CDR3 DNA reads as TGCGCCAGCAGCTCGGGCTCTCAAGAGACCCAGTACTTC.

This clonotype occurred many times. The chain's CDR3 is CASSFTGYTQYF. The CDR3 coding sequence is TGTGCCAGCAGCTTTACAGGGTATACGCAGTATTTT. V is TRBV7-9 and J is TRBJ2-3; TRBD1 might be the D (6 bases). CDR3 length equals 12 residues. The germline CDR1 and CDR2 sequences are SEHNR and FQNEAQ (reference sequence). The V gene lost 3 bases and the J gene lost 7 bases, with 8 bases spanning the gap.

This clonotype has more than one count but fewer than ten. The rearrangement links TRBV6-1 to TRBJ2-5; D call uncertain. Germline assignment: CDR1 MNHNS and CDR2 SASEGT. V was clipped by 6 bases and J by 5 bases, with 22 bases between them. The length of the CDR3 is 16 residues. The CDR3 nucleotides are TGTGCCAGCAGCCTCCGATATGGCAGCTCATGGGAGACCCAGTACTTC. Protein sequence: CASSLRYGSSWETQYF.

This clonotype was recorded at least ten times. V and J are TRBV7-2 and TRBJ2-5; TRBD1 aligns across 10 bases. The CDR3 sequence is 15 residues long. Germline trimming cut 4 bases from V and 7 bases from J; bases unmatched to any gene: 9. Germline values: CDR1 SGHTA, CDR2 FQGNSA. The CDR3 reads CASSYPGQGTRTQYF. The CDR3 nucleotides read TGTGCCAGCAGCTATCCGGGACAGGGGACTAGGACCCAGTACTTC.

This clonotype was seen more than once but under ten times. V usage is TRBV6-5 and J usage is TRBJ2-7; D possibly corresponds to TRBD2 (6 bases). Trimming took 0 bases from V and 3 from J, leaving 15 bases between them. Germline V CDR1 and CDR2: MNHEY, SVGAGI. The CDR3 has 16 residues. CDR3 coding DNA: TGTGCCAGCAGTTACTCGACGTGGGACTCTATCTACGAGCAGTACTTC. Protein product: CASSYSTWDSIYEQYF.

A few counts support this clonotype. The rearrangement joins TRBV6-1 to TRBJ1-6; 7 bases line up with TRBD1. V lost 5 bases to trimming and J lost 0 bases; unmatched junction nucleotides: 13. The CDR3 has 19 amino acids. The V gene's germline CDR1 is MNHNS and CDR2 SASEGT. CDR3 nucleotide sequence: TGTGCCAGCAGTCGATCCGGGACAGCTTTTAGCTCCTATAATTCACCCCTCCACTTT. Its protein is CASSRSGTAFSSYNSPLHF.